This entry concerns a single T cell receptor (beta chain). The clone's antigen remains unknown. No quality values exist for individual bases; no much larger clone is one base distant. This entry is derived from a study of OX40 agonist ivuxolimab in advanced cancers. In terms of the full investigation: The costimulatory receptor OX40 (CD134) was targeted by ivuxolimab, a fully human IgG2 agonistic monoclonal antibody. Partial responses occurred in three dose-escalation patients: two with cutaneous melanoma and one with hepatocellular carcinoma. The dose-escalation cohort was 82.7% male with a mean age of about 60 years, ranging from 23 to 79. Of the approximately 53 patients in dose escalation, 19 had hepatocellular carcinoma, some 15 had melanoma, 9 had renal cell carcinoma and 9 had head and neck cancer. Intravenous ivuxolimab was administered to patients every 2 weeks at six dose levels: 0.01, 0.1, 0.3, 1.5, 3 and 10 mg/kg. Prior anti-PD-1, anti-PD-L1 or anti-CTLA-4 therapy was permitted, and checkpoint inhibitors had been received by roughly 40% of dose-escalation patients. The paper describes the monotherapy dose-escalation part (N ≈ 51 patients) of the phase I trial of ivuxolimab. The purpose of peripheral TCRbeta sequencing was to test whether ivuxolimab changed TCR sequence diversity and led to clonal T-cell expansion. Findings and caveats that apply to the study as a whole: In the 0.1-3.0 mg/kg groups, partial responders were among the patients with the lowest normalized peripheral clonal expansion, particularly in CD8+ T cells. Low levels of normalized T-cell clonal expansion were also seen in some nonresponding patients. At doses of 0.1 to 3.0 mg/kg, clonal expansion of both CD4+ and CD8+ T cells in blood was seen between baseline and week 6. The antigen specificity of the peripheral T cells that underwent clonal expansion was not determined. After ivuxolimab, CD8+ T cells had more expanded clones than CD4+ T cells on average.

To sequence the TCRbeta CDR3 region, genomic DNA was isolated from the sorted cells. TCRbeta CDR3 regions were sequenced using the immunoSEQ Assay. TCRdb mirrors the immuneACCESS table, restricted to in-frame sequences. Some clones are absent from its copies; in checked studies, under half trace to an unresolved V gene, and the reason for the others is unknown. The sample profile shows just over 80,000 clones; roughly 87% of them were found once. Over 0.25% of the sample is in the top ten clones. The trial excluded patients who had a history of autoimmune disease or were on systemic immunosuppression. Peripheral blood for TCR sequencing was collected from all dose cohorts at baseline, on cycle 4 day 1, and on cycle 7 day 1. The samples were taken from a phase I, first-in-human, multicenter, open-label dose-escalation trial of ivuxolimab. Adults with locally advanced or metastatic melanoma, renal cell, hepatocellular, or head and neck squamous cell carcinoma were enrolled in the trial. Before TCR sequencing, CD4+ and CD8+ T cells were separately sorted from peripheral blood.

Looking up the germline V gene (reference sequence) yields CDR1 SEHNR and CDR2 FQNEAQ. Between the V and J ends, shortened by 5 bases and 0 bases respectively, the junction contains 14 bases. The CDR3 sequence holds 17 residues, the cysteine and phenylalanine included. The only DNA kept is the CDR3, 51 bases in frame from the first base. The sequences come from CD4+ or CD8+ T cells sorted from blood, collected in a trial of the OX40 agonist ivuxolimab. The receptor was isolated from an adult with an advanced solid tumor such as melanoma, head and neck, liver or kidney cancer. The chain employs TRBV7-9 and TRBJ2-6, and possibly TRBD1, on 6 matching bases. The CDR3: CASSRGTGNSGANVLTF. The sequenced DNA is TGTGCCAGCAGCAGGGGGACGGGAAACTCTGGGGCCAACGTCCTGACTTTC.